This entry features one TCR beta chain sequence. This sample was taken from a study of sequential checkpoint blockade in melanoma. About the study: Patients were randomized 1:1 to nivolumab-then-ipilimumab or ipilimumab-then-nivolumab first-line. Maintenance nivolumab came after either treatment sequence.

Treatment reported: randomized to nivolumab then ipilimumab (arm A) or the reverse (arm B). None of the patients previously received DNA-damaging chemotherapy. From thawed PBMCs, live CD3+CD8+ cells negative for CD19 and CD56 were sorted. From germline, CDR1 is LGHNT and CDR2 FRNRAP. This CDR3 spans 16 amino acids. V dropped 0 bases and J dropped 3 bases, with 15 bases sitting between them. Using immunoSEQ multiplex PCR, the repertoire was profiled, and TCRdb retains in-frame clones only, with some absent. The table has 9,500 to 15,000 clones, under 90% seen once. The clonotype comes from a human donor with melanoma. The chain links TRBV12-5 to TRBJ2-7; tentatively, D is TRBD2 (5 bases). Source: CD8+ T cells sorted from blood (inferred from file names), taken from a patient given nivolumab and ipilimumab in sequence. For the CDR3, the DNA is TGTGCTAGTGGTTTGGTAGTCAGCGGCTCGCTCTACGAGCAGTACTTC. Protein product: CASGLVVSGSLYEQYF. The full variable domain, rest sourced from reference TRBV12-5 and TRBJ2-7, is DARVTQTPRHKVTEMGQEVTMRCQPILGHNTVFWYRQTMMQGLELLAYFRNRAPLDDSGMPKDRFSAEMPDATLATLKIQPSEPRDSAVYFCASGLVVSGSLYEQYFGPGTRLTVT.